This entry describes one T cell receptor (beta chain). The target antigen is unknown. This specimen comes from a study of post-analysis software for immune sequencing data. Study at large: Recorded disease courses covered relapsing-remitting, secondary progressive and progressive-relapsing multiple sclerosis. Some patients had no subtype annotation. Study-level findings and limits: Patients used about five TRBV segments, including TRBV5-6, TRBV5-1 and TRBV20-1, more often than controls. Compared with controls, patients showed significantly lower normalized Chao1 diversity.

Presence of unique molecular identifiers characterized the TCR beta cDNA libraries. About half a million cDNA molecules were recovered from an input of roughly 0.95 to 11 million T cells. MiXCR, run by TCRdb on the PCR reads, gives a single entry per CDR3 protein. The sample contains about half a million distinct CDR3 sequences, over 35% of which appear only once. The CDR3 extends over 14 amino acids. CDR1 and CDR2 from the germline V gene are MNHEY and SMNVEV (reference sequence). J was trimmed by 2 bases and V by 5 bases; bases with no gene match: 4. The specimen was blood. V usage is TRBV27 and J usage is TRBJ2-5; 8 bases match TRBD1. The origin of this receptor is a girl aged 10 to 17 with multiple sclerosis. In DNA, the CDR3 is TGTGCCAGCAGTCAGGGGGCCTGGCAAGAGACCCAGTACTTC. Translating gives CASSQGAWQETQYF.